The 16 T cell receptor beta chains below all came from one sample that was sequenced in a study of shared T cell receptors in the human thymus. Using immunoSEQ multiplex PCR, the repertoire was profiled, and TCRdb retains in-frame clones only, with some absent. The sample lists some 400,000 clones; roughly 94% were seen once. The sequencing input was thymocytes. Receptors originate from a human donor.

The chain is built from TRBV10-3 and TRBJ2-1, with 8 positions matching TRBD2. The germline CDR1 and CDR2 sequences are ENHRY and SYGVKD. J gave up 7 bases and V 3 bases, and 5 bases lay outside the gene matches. The length of the CDR3 is 14 residues. The CDR3 reads CAISDRSGKNEQFF. DNA for the CDR3: TGTGCCATCAGTGATCGTAGCGGGAAGAATGAGCAGTTCTTC.

The V gene is TRBV28, the J gene TRBJ2-7; TRBD2 agrees at 8 bases. Losses at the gene ends were 5 bases for V and 0 bases for J; bases not matched to a gene: 18. This CDR3 is built from 19 residues. Germline CDR1 is MDHEN and CDR2 is SYDVKM. This CDR3 reads CASSHPTGLAFSRSYEQYF. CDR3 coding DNA: TGTGCCAGCAGTCATCCAACAGGACTAGCTTTTTCCCGCTCCTACGAGCAGTACTTC.

The chain links TRBV29-1 to TRBJ2-1; 14 bases match TRBD2. The CDR3 has 14 amino acids. V lost 6 bases to trimming and J lost 12 bases; unmatched junction nucleotides: 10. The germline V gene encodes CDR1 SQVTM and CDR2 ANQGSEA. As DNA, the CDR3 is TGCAGCGTCCCCGGGACTAGCGGGAGAAGAGTGCAGTTCTTC. This gives the protein CSVPGTSGRRVQFF.

The V and J genes are TRBV7-3 and TRBJ2-5; D is possibly TRBD1 (6 bases). Germline V gene sequence: CDR1 SGHTA, CDR2 FQGTGA. The V end was cut by 3 bases, the J end by 0 bases, with 14 bases between. The CDR3 covers 16 residues. CDR3 region: CASSFSPRGYQETQYF. Here the CDR3 DNA reads TGTGCCAGCAGCTTCAGCCCTAGGGGGTACCAAGAGACCCAGTACTTC.

J is TRBJ2-1 and V is TRBV13, with 10 bases lining up with TRBD2. The CDR3 consists of 22 residues. Germline trimming cut 5 bases from V and 0 bases from J; bases unmatched to any gene: 22. Germline V gene lookup returns CDR1 PRHDT and CDR2 FYEKMQ (reference sequence). CDR3 protein: CASSPERGSGRWLMSSYNEQFF. Written as DNA, the CDR3 is TGTGCCAGCAGCCCGGAAAGGGGTAGCGGGAGGTGGTTGATGAGCTCCTACAATGAGCAGTTCTTC. Drawing the rest from reference TRBV13 and TRBJ2-1, the complete variable domain is AAGVIQSPRHLIKEKRETATLKCYPIPRHDTVYWYQQGPGQDPQFLISFYEKMQSDKGSIPDRFSAQQFSDYHSELNMSSLELGDSALYFCASSPERGSGRWLMSSYNEQFFGPGTRLTVL.

This chain uses TRBV18 with TRBJ2-3; TRBD1 is a possible D gene (7 bases). The CDR3 has 16 amino acids. The germline CDR1 and CDR2 sequences are KGHSH and LQKENI. V dropped 6 bases and J dropped 1 base, with 17 bases sitting between them. The DNA for the CDR3 is TGTGCCAGCTCTCCTTCCAGGGGGGCCCGCACAGATACGCAGTATTTT. Its protein product is CASSPSRGARTDTQYF.

The J gene is TRBJ1-2, the V gene TRBV6-6; D remains ambiguous. Trimming left V 7 bases short and J 4 bases short, with 16 bases between. Germline V CDR1 and CDR2: MNHNY, SVGAGI (reference sequence). This CDR3 region has 14 residues. The CDR3 DNA is TGTGCCAGCACCGTACGGCCCCGTAGCTATGGCTACACCTTC. Translating it yields CASTVRPRSYGYTF.

This sequence joins TRBV30 and TRBJ1-5; D is unresolved. The ends were cut back, 2 bases at V and 0 bases at J, with 14 bases in the middle. CDR3 length equals 16 residues. Per the germline V gene, CDR1 is GTSNPN and CDR2 is SVGIG (reference sequence). Written as DNA, the CDR3 is TGTGCCTGGAGTCCCCGGCCCCAATATAGCAATCAGCCCCAGCATTTT. It codes for CAWSPRPQYSNQPQHF.

This rearrangement joins TRBV18 to TRBJ1-1, with 8 bases lining up with TRBD1. After removal of 3 bases from V and 5 bases from J, the junction contained 8 bases not matched to a gene. The germline V gene has CDR1 KGHSH and CDR2 LQKENI. This CDR3 is built from 15 residues. The chain's CDR3 is CASSPRDRCGTEAFF. The CDR3 DNA follows: TGTGCCAGCTCACCTCGGGACAGGTGTGGGACTGAAGCTTTCTTT.

J is TRBJ2-3 and V is TRBV7-6; possible D gene TRBD2, 5 bases. Between the trimmed V and J ends, which lost 5 bases and 4 bases, there was a span of 16 bases. This CDR3 region has 15 residues. Germline V gene data show CDR1 as SGHVS and CDR2 as FNYEAQ. The CDR3 nucleotides are TGTGCCAGCAGCCGCCGCAAGGGAGCGGCAGATACGCAGTATTTT. It specifies CASSRRKGAADTQYF.

The chain combines TRBV6-5 with TRBJ2-7, with D perhaps being TRBD1 or TRBD2 (5 bases each). The ends were cut back, 4 bases at V and 3 bases at J, with 13 bases in the middle. The CDR3 has 14 residues. From germline, CDR1 is MNHEY and CDR2 SVGAGI. In nucleotides, the CDR3 is TGTGCCAGCAGTTCGGGACCGGGATACTACGAGCAGTACTTC. Its translation is CASSSGPGYYEQYF.

This chain connects TRBV7-2 to TRBJ1-1; TRBD1 agrees at 7 bases. The CDR3 sequence is 17 residues long. With V trimmed by 7 bases and J by 0 bases, 14 bases remained unmatched. Looked up from germline, CDR1 is SGHTA and CDR2 is FQGNSA. CDR3 nucleotide sequence: TGTGCCAGCATCATACCCCAGGGGGAGGTCGTGAACACTGAAGCTTTCTTT. Residues: CASIIPQGEVVNTEAFF.

The rearrangement links TRBV5-1 to TRBJ2-7; no clear D. The CDR3 is 14 amino acids. Looked up from germline, CDR1 is SGHRS and CDR2 is YFSETQ. The V end lost 0 bases, the J end lost 0 bases, and 7 bases lay between the germline ends. CDR3 loop: CASSLGTTSYEQYF. The CDR3 DNA follows: TGCGCCAGCAGCTTGGGCACTACCTCCTACGAGCAGTACTTC.

The chain uses TRBV14 and TRBJ2-1; D call uncertain. The CDR3 length is 13 residues. Germline loops: CDR1 SGHDN, CDR2 FVKESK. With 0 bases removed from V and 7 bases from J, the gap between germline ends came to 7 bases. CDR3 coding DNA: TGTGCCAGCAGCCAAGATCCCGGGAATGAGCAGTTCTTC. Amino acid sequence: CASSQDPGNEQFF.

The rearrangement uses TRBV11-2 and TRBJ2-1, with TRBD2 matching over 8 bases. CDR3 size: 19 residues. V was pared by 3 bases and J by 2 bases, with 15 bases of the junction left unmatched. The germline V gene has CDR1 SGHAT and CDR2 FQNNGV. In nucleotides, the CDR3 is TGTGCCAGCAGCTTTACCCTTCGAGCGAGCGGGAGAGCCTACAATGAGCAGTTCTTC. Its translation: CASSFTLRASGRAYNEQFF.

This clone was observed once. The rearrangement links TRBV27 to TRBJ1-2; 7 nucleotides align to TRBD1. V was pared by 2 bases and J by 2 bases, with 8 bases of the junction left unmatched. In germline, CDR1 is MNHEY, CDR2 SMNVEV (reference sequence). The CDR3 sequence is 16 residues long. CDR3 region: CASSLVGTAPNYGYTF. Here the CDR3 DNA reads TGTGCCAGCAGTTTAGTAGGGACAGCACCCAACTATGGCTACACCTTC.